The clone carrying this T cell receptor beta chain was observed a few times. Its specificity is unknown. In the same sample, other DNA sequences code for this CDR3. Deletions cut 0 bases from V and 2 bases from J, with 4 bases between. CDR3 size: 13 residues. Germline lookup yields CDR1 MNHEY and CDR2 SVGAGI. The entry originates in a study of shared clonotypes between healthy human individuals. Study-wide points: Among donors, the sharing of clonotypes was expected to be influenced by sequencing depth.

TCRdb's copy holds only in-frame clones and misses some; the assay was immunoSEQ multiplex PCR. Of fewer than 650,000 clones detected, 70% to 80% appear once; the ten largest clones hold around 11%. This sequence joins TRBV6-5 and TRBJ1-2; the D is unclear. Specimen: PBMCs. This TCR derives from a woman aged 35 to 49 in good health. Some clones in this sample may be carry-over from other donors' samples. CDR3 residues: CASSYSQNYGYTF. DNA of the CDR3: TGTGCCAGCAGTTACTCACAAAACTATGGCTACACCTTC.